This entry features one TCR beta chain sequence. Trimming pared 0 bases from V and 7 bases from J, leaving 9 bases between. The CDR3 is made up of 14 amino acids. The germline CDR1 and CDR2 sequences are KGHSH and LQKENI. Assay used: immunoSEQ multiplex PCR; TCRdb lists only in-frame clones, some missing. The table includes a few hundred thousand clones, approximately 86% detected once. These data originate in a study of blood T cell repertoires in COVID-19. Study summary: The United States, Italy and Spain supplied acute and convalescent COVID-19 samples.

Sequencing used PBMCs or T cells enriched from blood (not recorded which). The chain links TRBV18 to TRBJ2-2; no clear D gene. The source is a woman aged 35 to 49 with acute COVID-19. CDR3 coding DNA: TGTGCCAGCTCACCACCGGCACGGGTCGGGGAGCTGTTTTTT. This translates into CASSPPARVGELFF.